Below are 28 T cell receptor beta chains sequenced from a single sample in a study of blood T cell repertoires in COVID-19. Repertoires were generated with immunoSEQ multiplex PCR, while TCRdb's copy carries only in-frame clones and drops some. Found here are about 45,000 clones, around 80% of them singletons; the top ten hold around 20%. The sequenced sample was peripheral blood. These receptors originate from a man in his sixties or seventies with acute or convalescent COVID-19.

This chain connects TRBV20-1 to TRBJ1-5; maybe TRBD1 (5 bases). This CDR3 is 14 amino acids long. Germline-derived CDR1 and CDR2 are DFQATT and SNEGSKA (reference sequence). The V end was cut by 3 bases, the J end by 4 bases, with 13 bases between. CDR3 DNA: TGCAGTGCTAGTGTCCGGGGACTGAATCAGCCCCAGCATTTT. The encoded protein is CSASVRGLNQPQHF.

The rearrangement uses TRBV2 and TRBJ2-2; tentatively, D is TRBD1 (5 bases). The V end lost 7 bases, the J end lost 3 bases, and 12 bases lay between the germline ends. The CDR3 is 14 amino acids. Germline V gives CDR1 SNHLY, CDR2 FYNNEI. This CDR3 is CASKDTFYTGELFF. The DNA for the CDR3 is TGTGCCAGCAAGGACACTTTTTACACCGGGGAGCTGTTTTTT.

CDR3 protein: CASSFRLLGGYTF. DNA for the CDR3: TGTGCCAGCAGTTTTCGGTTGCTCGGTGGCTACACCTTC. The V gene is TRBV28, the J gene TRBJ1-2; D is undetermined. Germline V gene data show CDR1 as MDHEN and CDR2 as SYDVKM. The V end was cut by 3 bases, the J end by 7 bases, with 12 bases between. The CDR3 has 13 residues.

This chain connects TRBV28 to TRBJ1-5; 10 bases align to TRBD1. The junction had 10 bases not matched to a gene; V was cut back by 7 bases and J by 7 bases. The CDR3 spans 15 residues. The germline V gene has CDR1 MDHEN and CDR2 SYDVKM. CDR3 loop: CASTPWTGGAQPQHF. The CDR3 DNA reads TGTGCCAGCACCCCTTGGACAGGGGGAGCCCAGCCCCAGCATTTT.

The chain is built from TRBV19 and TRBJ1-5, with D perhaps matching TRBD1 (6 bases). From germline, CDR1 is LNHDA and CDR2 SQIVND (reference sequence). V lost 8 bases and J 6 bases, leaving 14 bases between the germline ends. The CDR3 is 13 residues long. CDR3 in amino acids: CASVGGGSQPQHF. The CDR3 DNA reads TGTGCCAGTGTGGGAGGGGGAAGTCAGCCCCAGCATTTT.

This rearrangement joins TRBV19 to TRBJ2-4, with D tentatively TRBD2 (5 bases). The germline V and J ends were trimmed by 6 bases and 5 bases, with 14 bases remaining between them. The CDR3 length is 14 residues. CDR1 and CDR2 from the germline V gene are LNHDA and SQIVND (reference sequence). The CDR3 region is CASRTFGGENIQYF. CDR3 bases: TGTGCCAGTAGGACTTTCGGAGGAGAAAACATTCAGTACTTC.

This chain connects TRBV5-1 to TRBJ1-2; 8 bases align to TRBD1. The germline CDR1 and CDR2 sequences are SGHRS and YFSETQ. The junction had 9 bases not matched to a gene; V was cut back by 4 bases and J by 4 bases. The length of the CDR3 is 15 residues. The CDR3 is CASSPGAGGGYGYTF. For the CDR3, the DNA is TGCGCCAGCAGCCCCGGGGCAGGGGGCGGCTATGGCTACACCTTC.

The genes are TRBV6-2 or TRBV6-3 and TRBJ2-7; D ambiguous. The CDR3 extends over 11 amino acids. Trimming took 5 bases from V and 6 from J, leaving 8 bases between them. The germline V gene has CDR1 MNHEY and CDR2 SVGEGT. CDR3 bases: TGTGCCAGCAGTAATCCCTCCGAGCAGTACTTC. This translates into CASSNPSEQYF.

This clone was found a few times. The J gene is TRBJ1-2, the V gene TRBV6-5; possible D gene TRBD1, 5 bases. The ends were cut back, 0 bases at V and 0 bases at J, with 11 bases in the middle. CDR1 is MNHEY, CDR2 SVGAGI, per germline. The CDR3 length is 16 residues. The CDR3 loop is CASSYSPTVANYGYTF. CDR3 sequence (DNA): TGTGCCAGCAGTTACTCTCCGACAGTTGCTAACTATGGCTACACCTTC.

V is TRBV15 and J is TRBJ2-2; 8 bases match TRBD1. V shed 6 bases and J 7 bases; nucleotides not matched to a gene: 7. The length of the CDR3 is 14 residues. CDR1 LNHNV and CDR2 YYDKDF come from the germline V gene (reference sequence). CDR3 in DNA: TGTGCCACCAGAACCCGGACAGGGCACGGGGAGCTGTTTTTT. Its protein is CATRTRTGHGELFF.

The chain uses TRBV3-1 (or the pseudogene TRBV3-2) and TRBJ1-6, with D hard to call. The CDR3 has 15 residues. V lost 0 bases and J 8 bases, leaving 11 bases between the germline ends. Germline CDR1 and CDR2: LGHDT and YNNKEL (reference sequence). For the CDR3, the DNA is TGTGCCAGCAGCCAAGATCGCACGGTTTATTCACCCCTCCACTTT. It specifies CASSQDRTVYSPLHF.

The chain couples TRBV6-2 or TRBV6-3 to TRBJ2-1; the match to TRBD1 covers 7 bases. Germline CDR1 MNHEY, CDR2 SVGEGT. This CDR3 is 11 amino acids long. V shed 6 bases and J 11 bases; nucleotides not matched to a gene: 4. CDR3 nucleotides: TGTGCCAGCAGCGAGACAGGGAAGCAGTTCTTC. Its translation is CASSETGKQFF.

J is TRBJ2-3 and V is TRBV19; possibly TRBD1 for D (7 bases). V lost 4 bases and J lost 5, with 13 bases in between. Germline values: CDR1 LNHDA, CDR2 SQIVND (reference sequence). CDR3 length: 14 amino acids. The CDR3 bases are TGTGCCAGTAGTAGGAGGGGGCAGGGAGATACGCAGTATTTT. Translating it yields CASSRRGQGDTQYF.

This sequence joins TRBV7-6 and TRBJ1-6, with D possibly being TRBD1 (6 bases). The CDR3 totals 15 residues. Trimming removed 5 bases from V and 2 bases from J, with 10 bases in between. CDR1 and CDR2 from the germline V gene are SGHVS and FNYEAQ. The CDR3 DNA is TGTGCCAGCAGCCTCCGGGACACCTATAATTCACCCCTCCACTTT. This sequence encodes CASSLRDTYNSPLHF.

This chain links TRBV15 with TRBJ1-2, with TRBD1 identical over 8 bases. This CDR3 is 14 amino acids long. V lost 4 bases and J lost 6; bases outside the gene matches: 7. Germline V gives CDR1 LNHNV, CDR2 YYDKDF (reference sequence). In nucleotides, the CDR3 is TGTGCCACCAGCAACCGACAGGGGCGCAATGGCTACACCTTC. As protein: CATSNRQGRNGYTF.

This chain uses TRBV11-2 with TRBJ2-6, with TRBD1 as a possible D gene (5 bases). Germline CDR1 SGHAT, CDR2 FQNNGV. CDR3 length: 15 amino acids. V lost 5 bases and J 2 bases, leaving 10 bases between the germline ends. CDR3 loop: CASSIQGAGANVLTF. The CDR3 DNA reads TGTGCCAGCAGCATCCAGGGTGCTGGGGCCAACGTCCTGACTTTC.

J is TRBJ2-7 and V is TRBV11-2; 7 nucleotides match TRBD2. CDR3 length: 15 residues. Germline V CDR1 and CDR2: SGHAT, FQNNGV. After removal of 0 bases from V and 1 base from J, the junction contained 3 bases not matched to a gene. CDR3 coding DNA: TGTGCCAGCAGCTTAGAGGGAGGGAAGTCCTACGAGCAGTACTTC. This codes for CASSLEGGKSYEQYF.

The J gene is TRBJ1-2, the V gene TRBV6-5, with a tentative D call TRBD1 (6 bases). The germline V gene has CDR1 MNHEY and CDR2 SVGAGI. CDR3 length: 13 amino acids. V was cut by 8 bases and J by 8 bases, with 18 bases left in between. Written as DNA, the CDR3 is TGTGCCAGCCAAGAGGCGACCAGGGGCGGCTACACCTTC. This sequence encodes CASQEATRGGYTF.

The chain combines TRBV6-5 with TRBJ2-5, with D maybe TRBD1 (6 bases). V lost 0 bases to trimming and J lost 7 bases, with 15 bases between them. CDR1 is MNHEY and CDR2 is SVGAGI in the germline V gene. This CDR3 region has 15 residues. The CDR3 protein is CASSYSTGRGGTQYF. CDR3 in DNA: TGTGCCAGCAGTTACTCAACAGGGAGAGGAGGGACCCAGTACTTC.

V and J are TRBV19 and TRBJ2-7; 9 bases line up with TRBD2. Germline CDR1 and CDR2: LNHDA and SQIVND (reference sequence). The CDR3 totals 14 residues. The V and J ends lost 6 bases and 6 bases, in that order; junction bases with no gene match: 9. CDR3 nucleotide sequence: TGTGCCAGTAGGAAGGAGCGGGGGGTAGGCGAGCAGTACTTC. Translating it yields CASRKERGVGEQYF.

The chain links TRBV11-2 to TRBJ2-1, with 8 bases matching TRBD2. Germline lookup yields CDR1 SGHAT and CDR2 FQNNGV. The CDR3 is 16 residues long. The trim removed 5 bases at V and 4 bases at J, leaving 10 bases unmatched. The CDR3 is CASSASRGGSYNEQFF. The CDR3 DNA is TGTGCCAGCAGCGCGTCACGGGGGGGCTCTTACAATGAGCAGTTCTTC.

The chain joins TRBV29-1 to TRBJ2-5; D might be TRBD1 (6 bases). CDR1 is SQVTM, CDR2 ANQGSEA, per germline. The CDR3 is 13 amino acids. Trimming cost V 3 bases and J 4 bases, with 12 bases left between them. This chain's CDR3 is CSVDTGSGETQYF. The DNA for the CDR3 is TGCAGCGTTGACACAGGGTCTGGAGAGACCCAGTACTTC.

V and J are TRBV27 and TRBJ1-2; D may be TRBD1 (6 bases). In germline, CDR1 is MNHEY, CDR2 SMNVEV (reference sequence). V was trimmed by 4 bases and J by 0 bases, leaving 21 bases between them. This CDR3 comprises 18 residues. The CDR3 here is CASSSSTLGGGPNYGYTF. The CDR3 nucleotides are TGTGCCAGCAGTTCCTCAACCCTGGGAGGGGGGCCTAACTATGGCTACACCTTC.

This clone was detected a few times. CDR3 bases: TGTGCCAGCAGACGCGGTGGAACTAGCGGGGGATCCTACGAGCAGTACTTC. Its protein product is CASRRGGTSGGSYEQYF. The gene calls are TRBV28 and TRBJ2-7; 11 positions match TRBD2. V lost 6 bases to trimming and J lost 1 base; unmatched junction nucleotides: 11. The CDR3 has 17 residues. In germline, CDR1 is MDHEN, CDR2 SYDVKM.

The rearrangement joins TRBV5-1 to TRBJ1-1; D gene ambiguous. In germline, CDR1 is SGHRS, CDR2 YFSETQ. V gave up 0 bases and J gave up 5 bases, with 14 bases separating them. CDR3 size: 15 residues. CDR3 sequence reads: CASSLGEILRTEAFF. The CDR3 DNA reads TGCGCCAGCAGCTTGGGGGAGATTCTACGAACTGAAGCTTTCTTT.

The chain recombines TRBV27 with TRBJ1-6; 7 nucleotides align to TRBD1. Per germline, CDR1 MNHEY and CDR2 SMNVEV (reference sequence). The CDR3 has 15 amino acids. V shed 4 bases, J shed 7 bases, and the junction held 7 bases outside the gene matches. The CDR3 is CASSSDRVGNSPLHF. The CDR3 bases are TGTGCCAGCAGTTCCGACAGGGTAGGAAATTCACCCCTCCACTTT.

The chain recombines TRBV6-5 with TRBJ1-1; D unresolved. Germline-derived CDR1 and CDR2 are MNHEY and SVGAGI. Trimming left V 2 bases short and J 1 base short, with 14 bases between. The CDR3 spans 16 residues. The CDR3 is CASSYKWYSGNTEAFF. The CDR3 nucleotides are TGTGCCAGCAGTTACAAGTGGTACAGCGGGAACACTGAAGCTTTCTTT.

V and J are TRBV7-2 and TRBJ2-7; tentatively, D is TRBD1 (5 bases). The germline V gene encodes CDR1 SGHTA and CDR2 FQGNSA. Trimming pared 8 bases from V and 6 bases from J, leaving 17 bases between. This CDR3 comprises 13 residues. The CDR3 nucleotides are TGTGCCAGCCTCCGGCCAGGGATAGGCGAGCAGTACTTC. Translation: CASLRPGIGEQYF.